This T cell receptor beta chain derives from a study of blood T cell repertoires in COVID-19. About the study: The United States, Italy and Spain supplied acute and convalescent COVID-19 samples. Nucleic acid was either cDNA or gDNA, and it came from T cells, B-cell-depleted T cells, or PBMCs.

CDR3 size: 16 residues. CDR1 is SGHTA and CDR2 is FQGNSA in the germline V gene. V was clipped by 5 bases and J by 10 bases; unmatched bases: 10. Clones were sequenced by immunoSEQ multiplex PCR, and TCRdb holds only the in-frame ones, with some missing. In the table there are 250,000 to 300,000 clones, approximately 86% of which are singletons. This clone was seen just once. Seattle patients were enrolled during active infection and followed longitudinally. The sequencing input was peripheral blood. The clonotype originates from a woman between 65 and 79 years old with COVID-19, enrolled during active disease. The J gene is TRBJ1-6, the V gene TRBV7-2; TRBD1 aligns across 11 bases. For the CDR3, the DNA is TGTGCCAGCAGCCCTGGACAGGGGGCTTTACGATCACCCCTCCACTTT. Translation gives CASSPGQGALRSPLHF.